This T cell receptor (beta chain) was captured by sequencing in a study of T cells in Graves' hyperthyroidism and ophthalmopathy. TCR beta CDR3 sequences were amplified from RNA transcripts. A set of HTBI primers served as the primers for a first-round RT-PCR of the TCR CDR3. TCRdb independently ran MiXCR on the multiplex PCR reads; one entry per CDR3 protein. The sample lists fewer than 550,000 distinct CDR3 sequences; 15% to 19% were seen once. As regards this clonotype: What it binds is unknown.

V lost 1 base to trimming and J lost 2 bases; unmatched junction nucleotides: 2. This CDR3 has 16 amino acids. CDR1 and CDR2 (germline): SEHNR, FQNEAQ (reference sequence). Those patients with uncontrolled infection, other autoimmune disease, pregnancy or lactation were excluded. Used for diagnoses were clinical symptoms, serum thyroxine and TRAb, thyroid ultrasound and orbital computed tomography. Study findings and constraints: Ophthalmopathy and stable hyperthyroidism were separated by a 13 V-J model. In blood, most of the thyroid clonotypes expanded above 0.001 were also present.

The material sequenced was blood. This clonotype was sampled from a woman younger than 35 with Graves' hyperthyroidism. The chain joins TRBV7-9 to TRBJ2-5, with 12 bases aligning to TRBD2. The CDR3 DNA reads as TGTGCCAGCAGCTTAGTCGGACTAGCGGGACAAGAGACCCAGTACTTC. Protein sequence: CASSLVGLAGQETQYF.